This T cell receptor (beta chain) was identified during a study of shared clonotypes between healthy human individuals. Overall study results and limits: Relative to their counterparts shared across all four donors, non-shared clonotypes exhibited diminished generation probabilities. The sharing of approximately 4.6% of naive CD4 clonotypes was seen across several donors.

To note about this clone: The antigen is unknown.

The CDR3 contains 15 residues. With V trimmed by 4 bases and J by 5 bases, 2 bases remained unmatched. Germline V gene lookup returns CDR1 SGDLS and CDR2 YYNGEE. Naive CD8 cells were CD45RO-negative, positively selected for CCR7, excluding terminally differentiated effector memory CD45RA+ cells. Adults of Caucasian background living in Nashville, Tennessee made up all donors. This table comes from immunoSEQ multiplex PCR, and its TCRdb copy is limited to in-frame clones, with some not included. This sample carries under 2,000,000 clones, about 95% of them seen once, and the ten largest clones take 1.2%.

The chain couples TRBV9 to TRBJ2-1, with 14 bases identical to TRBD2. Sequenced sample: naive CD8+ T cells sorted from blood. This TCR was sampled from a young man in good health. CDR3 residues: CASSRTSGGNNEQFF. DNA of the CDR3: TGTGCCAGCAGCCGGACTAGCGGGGGGAACAATGAGCAGTTCTTC.